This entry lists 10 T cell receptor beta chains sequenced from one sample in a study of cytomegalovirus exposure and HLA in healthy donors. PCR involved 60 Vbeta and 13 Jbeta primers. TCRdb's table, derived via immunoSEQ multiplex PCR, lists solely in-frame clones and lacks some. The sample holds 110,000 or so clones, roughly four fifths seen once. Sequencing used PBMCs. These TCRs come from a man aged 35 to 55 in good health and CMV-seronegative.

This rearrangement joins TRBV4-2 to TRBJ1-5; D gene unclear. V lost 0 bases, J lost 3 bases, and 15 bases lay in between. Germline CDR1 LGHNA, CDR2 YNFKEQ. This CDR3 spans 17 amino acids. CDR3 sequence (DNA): TGTGCCAGCAGCCAAGATAGGGTGGGAGCCCTCAATCAGCCCCAGCATTTT. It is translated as CASSQDRVGALNQPQHF.

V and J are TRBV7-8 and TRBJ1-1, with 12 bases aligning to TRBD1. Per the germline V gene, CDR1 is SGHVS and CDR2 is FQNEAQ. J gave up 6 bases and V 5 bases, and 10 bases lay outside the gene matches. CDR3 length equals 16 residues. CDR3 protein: CASSLVVGQGAPEAFF. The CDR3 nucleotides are TGTGCCAGCAGCCTAGTCGTGGGACAGGGGGCCCCTGAAGCTTTCTTT.

Here the CDR3 DNA reads TGTGCCACCAGCACGTCTGGTCTGGGGCAGGGCCACTACGAGCAGTACTTC. It encodes CATSTSGLGQGHYEQYF. The rearrangement links TRBV15 to TRBJ2-7; D might be TRBD1 (5 bases). The CDR3 consists of 17 residues. V gave up 4 bases and J gave up 3 bases, with 22 bases separating them. In germline, CDR1 is LNHNV, CDR2 YYDKDF (reference sequence).

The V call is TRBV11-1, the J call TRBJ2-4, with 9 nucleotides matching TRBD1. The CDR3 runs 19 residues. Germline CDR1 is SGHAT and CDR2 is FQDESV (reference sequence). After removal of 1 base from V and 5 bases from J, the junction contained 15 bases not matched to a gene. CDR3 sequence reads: CASSLVGPWDRAIENIQYF. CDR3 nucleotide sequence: TGTGCCAGCAGCTTAGTGGGCCCATGGGACAGGGCTATCGAAAACATTCAGTACTTC. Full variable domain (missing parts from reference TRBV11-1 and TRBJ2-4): EAEVAQSPRYKITEKSQAVAFWCDPISGHATLYWYRQILGQGPELLVQFQDESVVDDSQLPKDRFSAERLKGVDSTLKIQPAELGDSAMYLCASSLVGPWDRAIENIQYFGAGTRLSVL.

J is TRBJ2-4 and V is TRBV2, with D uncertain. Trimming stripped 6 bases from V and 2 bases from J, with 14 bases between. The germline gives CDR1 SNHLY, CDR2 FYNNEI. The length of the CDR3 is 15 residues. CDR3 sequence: CASRERRGPKNIQYF. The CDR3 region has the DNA TGTGCCAGCAGGGAACGCCGCGGCCCCAAAAACATTCAGTACTTC.

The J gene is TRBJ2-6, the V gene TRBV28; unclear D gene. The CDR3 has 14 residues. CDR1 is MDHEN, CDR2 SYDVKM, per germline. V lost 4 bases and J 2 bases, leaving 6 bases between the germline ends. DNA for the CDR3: TGTGCCAGCAGTTCCGGAGCTGGGGCCAACGTCCTGACTTTC. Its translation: CASSSGAGANVLTF.

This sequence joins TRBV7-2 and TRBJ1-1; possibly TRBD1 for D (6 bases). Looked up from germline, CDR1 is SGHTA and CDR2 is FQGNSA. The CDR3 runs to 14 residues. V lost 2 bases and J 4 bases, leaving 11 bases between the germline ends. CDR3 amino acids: CASSLKPGVTEAFF. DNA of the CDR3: TGTGCCAGCAGCTTAAAACCAGGGGTCACTGAAGCTTTCTTT.

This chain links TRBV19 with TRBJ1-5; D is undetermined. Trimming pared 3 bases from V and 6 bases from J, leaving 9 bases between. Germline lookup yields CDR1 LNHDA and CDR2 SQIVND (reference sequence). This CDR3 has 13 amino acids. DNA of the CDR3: TGTGCCAGTAGTATCTCCGAGGTTCAGCCCCAGCATTTT. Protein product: CASSISEVQPQHF. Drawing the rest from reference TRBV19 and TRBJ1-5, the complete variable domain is DGGITQSPKYLFRKEGQNVTLSCEQNLNHDAMYWYRQDPGQGLRLIYYSQIVNDFQKGDIAEGYSVSREKKESFPLTVTSAQKNPTAFYLCASSISEVQPQHFGDGTRLSIL.

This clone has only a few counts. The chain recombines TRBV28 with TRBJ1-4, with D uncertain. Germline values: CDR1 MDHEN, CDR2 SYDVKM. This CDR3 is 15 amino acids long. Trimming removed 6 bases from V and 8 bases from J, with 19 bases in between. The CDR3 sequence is CASRQTQLSGEKLFF. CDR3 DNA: TGTGCCAGCAGACAGACCCAATTGTCTGGAGAAAAACTGTTTTTT.

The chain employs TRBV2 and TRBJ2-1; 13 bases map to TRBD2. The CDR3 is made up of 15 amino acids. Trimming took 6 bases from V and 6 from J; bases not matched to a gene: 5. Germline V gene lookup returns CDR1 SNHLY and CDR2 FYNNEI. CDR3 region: CASSTGTSGVNEQFF. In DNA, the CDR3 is TGTGCCAGCAGCACCGGGACTAGCGGGGTCAATGAGCAGTTCTTC. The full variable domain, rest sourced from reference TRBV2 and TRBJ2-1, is EPEVTQTPSHQVTQMGQEVILRCVPISNHLYFYWYRQILGQKVEFLVSFYNNEISEKSEIFDDQFSVERPDGSNFTLKIRSTKLEDSAMYFCASSTGTSGVNEQFFGPGTRLTVL.